The rows below give T cell receptor beta chains drawn from one sample of a study of cytomegalovirus exposure and HLA in healthy donors. Clones were sequenced by immunoSEQ multiplex PCR, and TCRdb holds only the in-frame ones, with some missing. The sample table includes about 34,000 clones. Specimen: PBMCs. The receptors originated from a middle-aged woman in good health and CMV-seropositive. Each CDR3 is given with its conserved first and last residue. The D gene is left open where the match is weak.

v_call	j_call	d_call	cdr3_aa	cdr3_nt
TRBV7-2	TRBJ2-5	TRBD2	CASSLSSGSGQETQYF	TGTGCCAGCAGCTTGTCTAGCGGGAGTGGGCAAGAGACCCAGTACTTC
TRBV6-6	TRBJ2-5	NA	CTSSTSGGQETQYF	TGTACCAGCAGTACCTCAGGGGGGCAAGAGACCCAGTACTTC
TRBV7-7	TRBJ2-1	TRBD2	CASSFLSGQQFF	TGTGCTAGCAGCTTTCTTAGCGGGCAGCAGTTCTTC
TRBV16	TRBJ1-1	NA	CASSAQGSDTEAFF	TGTGCCAGCAGCGCACAGGGTAGTGACACTGAAGCTTTCTTT
TRBV4-1	TRBJ2-7	TRBD2	CASSQRQILWVNKEREAYEQYF	TGCGCCAGCAGCCAACGACAGATCCTGTGGGTCAACAAGGAGCGGGAAGCCTACGAGCAGTACTTC
TRBV19	TRBJ2-7	TRBD2	CASSISSGYEQYF	TGTGCCAGTAGTATTTCTAGCGGTTACGAGCAGTACTTC
TRBV5-4	TRBJ2-1	NA	CASSLRTNNEQFF	TGTGCCAGCAGCTTGAGGACAAACAATGAGCAGTTCTTC
TRBV7-3	TRBJ2-7	NA	CASSLQGVGGYEQYF	TGTGCCAGCAGCTTACAGGGGGTTGGGGGGTACGAGCAGTACTTC
TRBV27	TRBJ2-1	TRBD2	CASRGASGMHNEQFF	TGTGCCAGCAGGGGAGCTAGCGGGATGCACAATGAGCAGTTCTTC
TRBV19	TRBJ2-4	NA	CASKQSLAKNIQYF	TGTGCCAGTAAACAGAGCCTAGCCAAAAACATTCAGTACTTC
TRBV6-5	TRBJ1-1	TRBD1	CASSFDREVFF	TGTGCCAGCAGCTTCGACAGGGAGGTTTTCTTT
TRBV27	TRBJ2-3	NA	CASSRVASTDTQYF	TGTGCCAGCAGTCGGGTGGCCTCCACAGATACGCAGTATTTT
TRBV30	TRBJ2-7	TRBD2	CAWSLAGGYEQYF	TGTGCCTGGAGTTTAGCGGGAGGGTACGAGCAGTACTTC
TRBV14	TRBJ1-5	NA	CASSQAGAGQPQHF	TGTGCCAGCAGCCAAGCTGGGGCAGGGCAGCCCCAGCATTTT